Reported below is one T cell receptor (beta chain). What it binds is unknown. Other DNA sequences in this specimen translate into the identical CDR3. This record belongs to a study of cytomegalovirus exposure and HLA in healthy donors. Germline-derived CDR1 and CDR2 are SEHNR and FQNEAQ (reference sequence). CDR3 size: 14 residues. The ends lost 5 bases at V and 2 bases at J; junction bases unmatched: 5. The PCR used 60 Vbeta and 13 Jbeta primers. Method: immunoSEQ multiplex PCR; TCRdb's copy keeps in-frame clones and lacks some. In the table there are 100,000 to 150,000 clones, approximately 79% of which are singletons. Points from the study as a whole: Certain indistinguishable V segments, among them TRBV6-2 and TRBV6-3, were excluded. HLA allele associations emerged for around 16,000 TCR beta sequences in a later analysis, at 0.05 false discovery rate.

Nominally healthy donors were sampled, though unrecorded immune exposures were likely. The chain carries TRBV7-9 and TRBJ1-1; 7 nucleotides line up with TRBD1. This TCR derives from a man aged 25 to 45 in good health and CMV-seronegative. The sequenced sample consisted of PBMCs. CDR3 bases: TGTGCCAGCAGCCTAGGACAGGTTAACACTGAAGCTTTCTTT. Amino acid sequence: CASSLGQVNTEAFF.